A selection of T cell receptor beta chains follows, all from one sample in a study of blood T cell repertoires in COVID-19. Libraries were prepared by immunoSEQ multiplex PCR; TCRdb keeps only in-frame clonotypes and omits some of them. Among about 76,000 clones, 65% to 90% were seen once, and the ten largest hold 8.5% to 10%. Sequenced input: peripheral blood. All receptors come from a man in his fifties or sixties with COVID-19, enrolled during active disease. Both conserved end residues are part of each CDR3. The D gene is left open where the match is weak. The size field is filled for only some rows; it gives once, few, many or a size class.

TRBV20-1	TRBJ1-5	TRBD1	once	CSASSGQGEYDQPQHF	TGCAGTGCTAGTTCGGGACAGGGTGAATACGATCAGCCCCAGCATTTT
TRBV7-3	TRBJ2-5	TRBD1	.	CASSLTQGNQETQYF	TGTGCCAGCAGCTTAACACAGGGGAACCAAGAGACCCAGTACTTC
TRBV28	TRBJ1-4	TRBD1	.	CASSPPGTGTEKLFF	TGTGCCAGCAGTCCCCCCGGGACAGGGACTGAAAAACTGTTTTTT
TRBV18	TRBJ2-7	.	few	CASSPNYEQYF	TGTGCCAGCTCACCCAACTACGAGCAGTACTTC
TRBV19	TRBJ1-2	TRBD1	once	CASRGNRGHGYTF	TGTGCCAGTAGGGGAAACAGGGGCCATGGCTACACCTTC
TRBV6-4	TRBJ2-1	.	.	CASSVEGTVYNEQFF	TGTGCCAGCAGTGTGGAGGGGACAGTTTACAATGAGCAGTTCTTC
TRBV6-2/TRBV6-3	TRBJ1-1	.	.	CASSQQGTVTEAFF	TGTGCCAGCAGCCAACAGGGTACGGTAACTGAAGCTTTCTTT
TRBV28	TRBJ2-1	TRBD2	once	CASSLDARRENEQFF	TGTGCCAGCAGTTTAGATGCGCGGCGGGAGAATGAGCAGTTCTTC
TRBV28	TRBJ2-5	TRBD2	once	CASSLGGGTQYF	TGTGCCAGCAGTTTAGGGGGGGGGACCCAGTACTTC
TRBV28	TRBJ1-1	.	.	CASNLDRRQLNTEAFF	TGTGCCAGCAATCTAGATCGCCGACAGTTGAACACTGAAGCTTTCTTT
TRBV5-4	TRBJ2-1	TRBD1	.	CASRSGQGQANEQFF	TGTGCCAGCAGATCCGGACAGGGGCAAGCGAATGAGCAGTTCTTC
TRBV9	TRBJ1-1	.	.	CASSVVPRAAEAFF	TGTGCCAGCAGCGTAGTCCCCAGGGCGGCTGAAGCTTTCTTT
TRBV3-1/TRBV3-2	TRBJ2-1	TRBD1	.	CASSQVRTGRSYNEQFF	TGTGCCAGCAGCCAAGTAAGGACAGGGAGATCCTACAATGAGCAGTTCTTC
TRBV18	TRBJ2-6	.	once	CASSLFGGSGANVLTF	TGTGCCAGCTCACTCTTCGGGGGCTCTGGGGCCAACGTCCTGACTTTC
TRBV29-1	TRBJ1-4	TRBD1	.	CSVLRQGTNEKLFF	TGCAGCGTCCTTAGACAGGGAACAAATGAAAAACTGTTTTTT
TRBV28	TRBJ1-4	TRBD1	.	CASRSGQGALGEKLFF	TGTGCCAGCAGATCGGGACAGGGGGCGCTCGGTGAAAAACTGTTTTTT
TRBV19	TRBJ1-5	TRBD1	.	CASSTDRARYQPQHF	TGTGCCAGTAGTACCGACAGGGCTCGTTATCAGCCCCAGCATTTT
TRBV2	TRBJ2-7	TRBD1	.	CASSTGQPYEQYF	TGTGCCAGCAGTACGGGACAGCCCTACGAGCAGTACTTC
TRBV29-1	TRBJ1-1	.	.	CSADRNTEAFF	TGCAGCGCCGACAGAAACACTGAAGCTTTCTTT
TRBV18	TRBJ1-1	TRBD1	.	CASSSQGANTEAFF	TGTGCCAGCTCAAGCCAGGGGGCGAACACTGAAGCTTTCTTT
TRBV28	TRBJ1-1	TRBD1	.	CASSLWRTGKAEAFF	TGTGCCAGCAGTTTATGGAGGACAGGGAAGGCTGAAGCTTTCTTT
TRBV19	TRBJ1-5	TRBD1	.	CASRPGQGAFQPQHF	TGTGCCAGTAGGCCGGGACAGGGGGCTTTTCAGCCCCAGCATTTT
TRBV18	TRBJ2-3	TRBD2	.	CASSRSPGAGGTDTQYF	TGTGCCAGCTCACGAAGCCCAGGAGCGGGAGGAACAGATACGCAGTATTTT
TRBV2	TRBJ2-3	.	.	CASRRGEDRRDTQYF	TGTGCCAGCAGGCGGGGAGAGGACCGACGGGATACGCAGTATTTT
TRBV14	TRBJ1-4	.	once	CASSQAGKLFF	TGTGCCAGCAGCCAAGCGGGGAAACTGTTTTTT
TRBV3-1/TRBV3-2	TRBJ1-2	.	.	CASSFKEGLPIYGYTF	TGTGCCAGCAGCTTCAAGGAGGGTTTGCCTATCTATGGCTACACCTTC
TRBV2	TRBJ1-5	TRBD1	.	CASIDRAGKPQHF	TGTGCCAGCATTGACAGGGCTGGGAAGCCCCAGCATTTT
TRBV28	TRBJ1-2	.	.	CASSSGFLYGYTF	TGTGCCAGCAGTTCGGGGTTCCTCTATGGCTACACCTTC
TRBV7-6	TRBJ2-7	TRBD1	.	CASSLSGTGTYEQYF	TGTGCCAGCAGCTTGTCCGGGACAGGAACCTACGAGCAGTACTTC
TRBV14	TRBJ1-1	TRBD1	.	CASSRYRDRSEAFF	TGTGCCAGCAGCCGTTACCGGGACAGGAGCGAAGCTTTCTTT
TRBV9	TRBJ2-5	TRBD2	.	CASSVDPSGIETQYF	TGTGCCAGCAGCGTAGATCCTAGCGGGATTGAGACCCAGTACTTC
TRBV24-1	TRBJ2-7	.	.	CATIQAFETAREQYF	TGTGCCACCATACAGGCCTTCGAGACAGCAAGAGAGCAGTACTTC
TRBV29-1	TRBJ2-5	.	once	CSATGQETQYF	TGCAGCGCGACAGGACAAGAGACCCAGTACTTC
TRBV6-1	TRBJ1-5	TRBD1	.	CASSALGTARNQPQHF	TGTGCCAGCAGTGCCCTGGGGACAGCCCGCAATCAGCCCCAGCATTTT
TRBV24-1	TRBJ2-3	TRBD1	.	CATSDLGTGTDTQYF	TGTGCCACCAGTGATTTGGGGACAGGGACAGATACGCAGTATTTT
TRBV7-9	TRBJ1-1	.	.	CASRMSTGVNTEAFF	TGTGCCAGCAGGATGTCGACGGGGGTGAACACTGAAGCTTTCTTT
TRBV28	TRBJ2-7	TRBD2	.	CASSPGGSESAYEQYF	TGTGCCAGCAGCCCGGGGGGGTCCGAATCCGCCTACGAGCAGTACTTC
TRBV27	TRBJ2-7	.	.	CASSPQADMSSYEQYF	TGTGCCAGCAGTCCGCAAGCCGACATGAGCTCCTACGAGCAGTACTTC
TRBV28	TRBJ1-5	.	.	CASIFGGMSNQPQHF	TGTGCCAGCATCTTCGGGGGTATGAGCAATCAGCCCCAGCATTTT
TRBV10-1	TRBJ2-1	.	.	CASIEFRLAPYNEQFF	TGCGCCAGCATTGAGTTCAGGCTAGCGCCTTACAATGAGCAGTTCTTC
TRBV7-2	TRBJ2-1	TRBD2	.	CASSLEGTIYNEQFF	TGTGCCAGCAGCTTAGAAGGGACTATCTACAATGAGCAGTTCTTC
TRBV5-1	TRBJ2-7	TRBD1	once	CASSTTGQGVNEQYF	TGCGCCAGCAGCACGACGGGACAGGGAGTCAACGAGCAGTACTTC
TRBV3-1/TRBV3-2	TRBJ2-1	TRBD1	few	CASSQLSSRTGGKFF	TGTGCCAGCAGCCAACTAAGTAGTCGGACAGGGGGTAAGTTCTTC
TRBV27	TRBJ2-3	.	.	CASSPTRTSTDTQYF	TGTGCCAGCAGCCCGACGAGGACTAGCACAGATACGCAGTATTTT
TRBV6-4	TRBJ2-7	TRBD1	.	CASSDKGQANSYEQYF	TGTGCCAGCAGTGACAAAGGACAGGCTAACTCCTACGAGCAGTACTTC
TRBV19	TRBJ1-1	.	.	CASSFREDTEAFF	TGTGCCAGTAGTTTTAGAGAGGACACTGAAGCTTTCTTT
TRBV7-9	TRBJ1-4	TRBD1	few	CASSSDRGRNEKLFF	TGTGCCAGCAGCTCTGACAGGGGGCGGAATGAAAAACTGTTTTTT
TRBV6-2/TRBV6-3	TRBJ2-2	.	few	CASSYSGRATGELFF	TGTGCCAGCAGTTACTCTGGCAGGGCGACCGGGGAGCTGTTTTTT
TRBV5-8	TRBJ2-1	.	.	CASRKRGGSYNEQFF	TGTGCCAGCAGGAAAAGGGGGGGCTCCTACAATGAGCAGTTCTTC
TRBV28	TRBJ1-2	TRBD1	.	CASTRDRNYGYTF	TGTGCCAGCACCAGGGACAGAAACTATGGCTACACCTTC
TRBV5-4	TRBJ2-3	TRBD2	.	CASSLSGLAGSQYF	TGTGCCAGCAGCTTGTCGGGACTAGCGGGCTCGCAGTATTTT
TRBV15	TRBJ2-5	TRBD2	.	CATSALAGETQYF	TGTGCCACCAGTGCGCTAGCGGGAGAGACCCAGTACTTC
TRBV29-1	TRBJ2-5	TRBD1	.	CSVTLTGGEAQYF	TGCAGCGTCACTCTGACAGGGGGCGAGGCCCAGTACTTC
TRBV7-2	TRBJ2-5	TRBD2	.	CASSLTREGWETQYF	TGTGCCAGCAGCTTAACCCGGGAGGGGTGGGAGACCCAGTACTTC
TRBV3-1/TRBV3-2	TRBJ1-2	.	.	CASSQGASYTF	TGTGCCAGCAGCCAAGGGGCAAGCTACACCTTC
TRBV7-9	TRBJ2-3	TRBD2	.	CASSTLAGGGTDTQYF	TGTGCCAGCAGCACACTAGCGGGAGGGGGCACAGATACGCAGTATTTT
TRBV2	TRBJ2-3	TRBD1	few	CATPDRGGDTQYF	TGTGCCACGCCTGACAGGGGTGGAGATACGCAGTATTTT
TRBV4-1	TRBJ2-6	.	.	CASSQGVQGSGANVLTF	TGCGCCAGCAGCCAAGGTGTACAGGGCTCTGGGGCCAACGTCCTGACTTTC